One and the same sample provided the 2 T cell receptor beta chains below, sequenced in a study of cytomegalovirus exposure and HLA in healthy donors. The primer mix had 60 Vbeta and 13 Jbeta primers. The protocol was immunoSEQ multiplex PCR, while the TCRdb copy is restricted to in-frame clones and leaves out a portion. The sample has about 110,000 clones, approximately 71% seen once. Sequenced input: PBMCs. The origin of the receptors is a man between 40 and 49 years old in good health and CMV-seronegative.

This chain connects TRBV5-5 to TRBJ1-4, with D possibly TRBD1 on 6 matching bases. From germline, CDR1 is SGHKS and CDR2 YYEKEE (reference sequence). Trimming took off 0 bases at V and 8 bases at J, with 17 bases between the two ends. This CDR3 is 16 amino acids long. Here the CDR3 DNA reads TGTGCCAGCAGCTTGGCCGGGGGGGGCGCAAGGGAAAAACTGTTTTTT. The encoded protein is CASSLAGGGAREKLFF.

The rearrangement uses TRBV7-6 and TRBJ1-1; 9 bases line up with TRBD1. Germline assignment: CDR1 SGHVS and CDR2 FNYEAQ. The J segment lost 5 bases and the V segment lost 5 bases, leaving 6 bases of the junction unmatched. This CDR3 spans 14 amino acids. Here the CDR3 reads CASSPQTGGTEAFF. DNA of the CDR3: TGTGCCAGCAGCCCGCAGACAGGGGGGACTGAAGCTTTCTTT.